This entry lists 13 T cell receptor beta chains sequenced from one sample in a study of cytomegalovirus exposure and HLA in healthy donors. The assay was immunoSEQ multiplex PCR, and TCRdb's table has in-frame clones only and misses some. The table records under 250,000 clones, around 90% of them present only once. Sequenced sample: PBMCs. The receptors derive from a young woman in good health and CMV-seronegative.

This sequence joins TRBV11-2 and TRBJ2-7; tentatively, D is TRBD1 (6 bases). This CDR3 is 15 amino acids long. The V and J ends lost 2 bases and 2 bases respectively, with 13 bases between them. Germline CDR1 is SGHAT and CDR2 is FQNNGV. This chain's CDR3 is CASSLFSRGPYEQYF. The CDR3 bases are TGTGCCAGCAGCTTATTCAGCAGGGGTCCCTACGAGCAGTACTTC.

This clone appeared a single time. V is TRBV4-1 and J is TRBJ1-5; D gene unclear. This CDR3 has 15 amino acids. From germline, CDR1 is MGHRA and CDR2 YSYEKL. Trimming took off 0 bases at V and 9 bases at J, with 15 bases between the two ends. Here the CDR3 reads CASSQDGLGWVPQHF. CDR3 DNA sequence: TGCGCCAGCAGCCAAGACGGACTCGGCTGGGTGCCCCAGCATTTT.

This chain uses TRBV30 with TRBJ1-2; D unresolved. There are 14 residues in the CDR3. V lost 4 bases and J lost 1, with 13 bases in between. Germline-derived CDR1 and CDR2 are GTSNPN and SVGIG (reference sequence). CDR3 bases: TGTGCCTGGACCCCAGTGGGCCATAACTATGGCTACACCTTC. Translation gives CAWTPVGHNYGYTF.

V and J are TRBV9 and TRBJ2-4; 7 nucleotides align to TRBD1. Germline CDR1 and CDR2: SGDLS and YYNGEE. This CDR3 is built from 13 residues. V was clipped by 0 bases and J by 13 bases; unmatched bases: 7. CDR3 coding DNA: TGTGCCAGCAGCGTAGAGGGACAGAGAAAACAGTACTTC. Its protein is CASSVEGQRKQYF.

The chain uses TRBV7-9 and TRBJ1-2; D gene uncertain. Trimming stripped 2 bases from V and 8 bases from J, with 30 bases between. Germline CDR1 is SEHNR and CDR2 is FQNEAQ (reference sequence). The CDR3 loop spans 19 amino acids. This CDR3 is CASSLRPQLARDPGWGYTF. The CDR3 bases are TGTGCCAGCAGCTTACGCCCTCAACTCGCCCGGGATCCTGGGTGGGGCTACACCTTC.

CDR3 sequence: CASSEDRGWDEQYF. CDR3 DNA: TGTGCCAGCAGTGAGGACAGGGGGTGGGACGAGCAGTACTTC. The rearrangement uses TRBV28 and TRBJ2-7; 10 bases are a match to TRBD1. From germline, CDR1 is MDHEN and CDR2 SYDVKM. The V segment lost 5 bases and the J segment 5 bases; nucleotides outside the gene matches: 6. The CDR3 is 14 residues long.

This clone is a singleton in its sample. V and J are TRBV29-1 and TRBJ2-3; TRBD1 matches 12 bases. Germline lookup yields CDR1 SQVTM and CDR2 ANQGSEA. This CDR3 is built from 14 residues. V lost 6 bases, J lost 5 bases, and 6 bases stayed unmatched. CDR3 sequence (DNA): TGCAGCGTCGGGGACAGGGGGCGAGGAGATACGCAGTATTTT. Its translation: CSVGDRGRGDTQYF.

This clone has a single count. Compared with germline, one end of the junction differs, possibly owing to a read error. V gene TRBV5-1 combines with J gene TRBJ2-2, with 8 nucleotides matching TRBD2. The germline V gene has CDR1 SGHRS and CDR2 YFSETQ. The CDR3 sequence is 16 residues long. The CDR3 nucleotides read TGCGCCAGCAGGTTGGAGGCGGGAGGACTCACCGGGGAGCTGTTTTTT. The encoded protein is CASRLEAGGLTGELFF.

The V call is TRBV5-4, the J call TRBJ2-2, with 8 bases that match TRBD1. V lost 4 bases to trimming and J lost 8 bases; unmatched junction nucleotides: 10. The CDR3 is 15 amino acids. The V gene's germline CDR1 is SGHNT and CDR2 YYREEE (reference sequence). CDR3 coding DNA: TGTGCCAGCAGCGCCCCGGGACAGGCCGCAGGGGAGCTGTTTTTT. Protein sequence: CASSAPGQAAGELFF.

This clone was seen more than once but under ten times. The rearrangement uses TRBV2 and TRBJ2-7; 7 bases are shared with TRBD1. The CDR3 covers 14 residues. CDR1 is SNHLY and CDR2 is FYNNEI in the germline V gene. The V segment lost 6 bases and the J segment 4 bases; nucleotides outside the gene matches: 9. The CDR3 DNA reads TGTGCCAGCAGAGATAGAGGGGGCCGATACGAGCAGTACTTC. Translating gives CASRDRGGRYEQYF.

The chain uses TRBV6-1 and TRBJ2-2; 10 bases line up with TRBD1. The CDR3 contains 15 residues. V gave up 10 bases and J gave up 6 bases; unmatched junction bases: 11. Germline CDR1 MNHNS, CDR2 SASEGT. The CDR3 region is CAITGGTGESGELFF. The CDR3, as DNA: TGTGCCATCACTGGAGGGACAGGGGAGTCCGGGGAGCTGTTTTTT.

This clone was seen a few times. The chain has TRBV11-2 and TRBJ2-1, with TRBD2 matching over 7 bases. Germline-derived CDR1 and CDR2 are SGHAT and FQNNGV. The CDR3 is 18 amino acids. V was pared by 1 base and J by 3 bases, with 12 bases of the junction left unmatched. This chain's CDR3 is CASSLGVLAGVDYNEQFF. Here the CDR3 DNA reads TGTGCCAGCAGCTTAGGTGTACTTGCGGGAGTTGACTACAATGAGCAGTTCTTC.

This clone came up once. The V call is TRBV4-2, the J call TRBJ1-2; D possibly corresponds to TRBD1 (6 bases). Per germline, CDR1 LGHNA and CDR2 YNFKEQ. The germline V and J ends were trimmed by 0 bases and 3 bases, with 8 bases remaining between them. The CDR3 contains 14 residues. The CDR3 DNA sequence: TGTGCCAGCAGCCAAGATCACAGGGACTATGGCTACACCTTC. This gives the protein CASSQDHRDYGYTF.